Below are 2 T cell receptor beta chains sequenced from a single sample in a study of shared clonotypes between healthy human individuals. Generated by immunoSEQ multiplex PCR, the TCRdb table keeps only in-frame clones and is missing some. The data show approximately 250,000 clones, with over 50% seen just once and around 10% held by the top ten. Sequenced input: memory CD4+ T cells sorted from blood. Described subset: CD45RA-negative fraction. The receptors here all came from a man younger than 45 in good health.

J is TRBJ1-2 and V is TRBV5-5, with 7 nucleotides matching TRBD1. The trim removed 4 bases at V and 8 bases at J, leaving 14 bases unmatched. This CDR3 is built from 15 residues. Germline V gene lookup returns CDR1 SGHKS and CDR2 YYEKEE (reference sequence). This chain's CDR3 is CASSAALGQSYGYTF. CDR3 nucleotides: TGTGCCAGCAGCGCCGCCCTGGGACAGTCTTACGGCTACACCTTC.

This clone was seen just once. This chain links TRBV6-5 with TRBJ2-7; 11 nucleotides line up with TRBD2. V lost 7 bases and J lost 4; bases outside the gene matches: 3. This CDR3 comprises 13 residues. CDR1 is MNHEY, CDR2 SVGAGI, per germline. CDR3 coding DNA: TGTGCCAGCACTACTAGCGGGGGATACGAGCAGTACTTC. Its translation is CASTTSGGYEQYF.